This T cell receptor (beta chain) appears in the sequencing data of a study of T-cell memory formation after mild COVID-19. V gave up 1 base and J gave up 0 bases; unmatched junction bases: 3. There are 15 residues in the CDR3. Germline V gene data show CDR1 as SGHVS and CDR2 as FNYEAQ. For this clonotype: Its antigen is currently unknown.

Whole-study results and caveats: Clones that shrank (day 15 to 85) were balanced CD4/CD8, whereas later expanders leaned CD4+.

Constant-segment primers served in 5'RACE that generated TCR alpha and TCR beta cDNA libraries bearing sample barcodes and UMIs. TCRdb recomputed calls from the 5' RACE reads with MiXCR, one row per CDR3 protein. The sample holds some 190,000 distinct CDR3 sequences, around 17% seen once. The source of this sequence is an adult woman who had mild COVID-19 (a few samples of this study predate the infection). Cell type and time point are not known. Sequencing used PBMCs or a T cell subset sorted from them (not recorded which). The rearrangement links TRBV7-6 to TRBJ2-7, with 7 bases matching TRBD1. The CDR3 region has the DNA TGTGCCAGCAGCTTAGTGGGACAGACCTCCTACGAGCAGTACTTC. Protein product: CASSLVGQTSYEQYF.